This TCR beta chain is from a study of blood T cell repertoires in COVID-19. On the study more broadly: Material from acute and convalescent COVID-19 was sourced from the United States, Italy and Spain.

The V gene lost 9 bases and the J gene lost 1 base, with 14 bases spanning the gap. The CDR3 covers 15 residues. Germline CDR1 reads SGHNT; CDR2 reads YYREEE (reference sequence). Original processing methods: Reference gene primer amplification gave estimated nucleated cell counts. Generated by immunoSEQ multiplex PCR, the TCRdb table keeps only in-frame clones and is missing some. V and J calls and clone size come straight from that table; D and trimming were deduced from the DNA. Of some 120,000 clones in the sample, roughly 90% were seen once. The sequence derives from a man aged 45-60 years with acute or convalescent COVID-19. The chain employs TRBV5-4 and TRBJ2-6; possibly TRBD2 for D (5 bases). Material for sequencing was peripheral blood. The CDR3 is CATLRTGSGANVLTF. The CDR3 DNA follows: TGTGCCACCCTACGTACGGGGTCTGGGGCCAACGTCCTGACTTTC.